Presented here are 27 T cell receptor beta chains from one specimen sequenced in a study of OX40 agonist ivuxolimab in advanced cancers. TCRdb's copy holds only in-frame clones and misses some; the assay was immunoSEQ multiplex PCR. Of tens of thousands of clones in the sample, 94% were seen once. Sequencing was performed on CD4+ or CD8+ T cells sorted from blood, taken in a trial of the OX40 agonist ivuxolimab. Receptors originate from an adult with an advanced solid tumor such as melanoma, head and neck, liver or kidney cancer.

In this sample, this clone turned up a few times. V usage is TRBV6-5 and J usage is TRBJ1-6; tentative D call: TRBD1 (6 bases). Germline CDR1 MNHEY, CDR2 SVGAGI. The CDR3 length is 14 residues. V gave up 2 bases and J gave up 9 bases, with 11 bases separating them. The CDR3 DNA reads TGTGCCAGCAGTTACGGAGGGGGAAGTTCACCCCTCCACTTT. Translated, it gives CASSYGGGSSPLHF.

This CDR3 reads CASSFGQGQETQYF. In DNA form, the CDR3 reads TGCGCCAGCAGCTTCGGACAGGGGCAGGAGACCCAGTACTTC. The chain joins TRBV4-3 to TRBJ2-5; 9 bases agree with TRBD1. Germline CDR1 and CDR2: LGHNA and YSLEER. The CDR3 consists of 14 residues. After removal of 5 bases from V and 5 bases from J, the junction contained 6 bases not matched to a gene.

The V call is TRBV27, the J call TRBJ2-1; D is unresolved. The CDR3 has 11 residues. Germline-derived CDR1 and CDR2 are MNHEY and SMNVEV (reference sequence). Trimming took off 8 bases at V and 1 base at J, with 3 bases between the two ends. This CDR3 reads CASLSYNEQFF. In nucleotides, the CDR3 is TGTGCCAGCCTATCCTACAATGAGCAGTTCTTC.

CDR3 sequence: CASSLGQVSYEQYF. The CDR3 DNA reads TGTGCCAGCAGTCTGGGGCAGGTCTCCTACGAGCAGTACTTC. The chain uses TRBV28 and TRBJ2-7; perhaps TRBD1 as D (5 bases). The CDR3 covers 14 residues. Germline V CDR1 and CDR2: MDHEN, SYDVKM. The V end lost 5 bases, the J end lost 0 bases, and 11 bases lay between the germline ends.

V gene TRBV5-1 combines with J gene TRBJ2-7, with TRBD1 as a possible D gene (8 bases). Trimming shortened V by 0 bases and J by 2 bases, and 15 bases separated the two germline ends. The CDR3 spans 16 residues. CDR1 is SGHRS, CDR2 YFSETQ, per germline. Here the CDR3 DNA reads TGCGCCAGCAGCTTGGCAGGGGGCGCGGGGGCCTACGAGCAGTACTTC. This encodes CASSLAGGAGAYEQYF.

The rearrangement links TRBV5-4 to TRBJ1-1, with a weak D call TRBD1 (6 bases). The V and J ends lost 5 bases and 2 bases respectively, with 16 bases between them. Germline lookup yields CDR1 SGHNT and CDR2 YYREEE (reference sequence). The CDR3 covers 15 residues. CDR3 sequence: CASSYAGGSNTEAFF. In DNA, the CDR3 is TGTGCCAGCAGTTACGCGGGGGGCAGTAACACTGAAGCTTTCTTT.

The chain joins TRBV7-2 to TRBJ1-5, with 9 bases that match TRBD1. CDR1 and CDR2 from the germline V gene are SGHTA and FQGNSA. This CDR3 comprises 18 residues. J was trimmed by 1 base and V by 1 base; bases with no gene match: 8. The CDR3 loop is CASSLVLPGTGSNQPQHF. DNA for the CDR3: TGTGCCAGCAGCTTAGTACTCCCCGGGACAGGGAGCAATCAGCCCCAGCATTTT.

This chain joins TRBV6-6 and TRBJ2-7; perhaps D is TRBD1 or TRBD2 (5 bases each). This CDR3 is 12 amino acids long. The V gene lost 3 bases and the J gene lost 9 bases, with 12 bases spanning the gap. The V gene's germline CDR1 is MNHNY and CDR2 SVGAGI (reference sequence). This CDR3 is CASSYRDALQYF. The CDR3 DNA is TGTGCCAGCAGTTATAGGGACGCGTTGCAGTACTTC.

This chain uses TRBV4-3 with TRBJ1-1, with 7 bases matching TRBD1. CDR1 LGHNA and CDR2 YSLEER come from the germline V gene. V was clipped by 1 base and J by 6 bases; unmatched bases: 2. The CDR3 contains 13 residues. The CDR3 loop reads CASSQAQGAEAFF. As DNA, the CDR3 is TGCGCCAGCAGCCAAGCTCAGGGGGCTGAAGCTTTCTTT.

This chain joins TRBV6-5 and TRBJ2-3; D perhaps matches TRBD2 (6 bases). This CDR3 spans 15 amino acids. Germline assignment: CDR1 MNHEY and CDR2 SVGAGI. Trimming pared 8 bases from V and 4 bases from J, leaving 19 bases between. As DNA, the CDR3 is TGTGCCAGCGGCCCGCGGGGACGGGGCCCAGATACGCAGTATTTT. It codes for CASGPRGRGPDTQYF.

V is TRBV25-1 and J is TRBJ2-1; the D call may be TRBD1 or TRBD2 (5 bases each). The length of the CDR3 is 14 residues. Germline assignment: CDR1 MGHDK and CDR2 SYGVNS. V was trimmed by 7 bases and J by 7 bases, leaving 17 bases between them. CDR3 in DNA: TGTGCCAGCACGTTCGAGGGGTCGGGAAATGAGCAGTTCTTC. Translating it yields CASTFEGSGNEQFF.

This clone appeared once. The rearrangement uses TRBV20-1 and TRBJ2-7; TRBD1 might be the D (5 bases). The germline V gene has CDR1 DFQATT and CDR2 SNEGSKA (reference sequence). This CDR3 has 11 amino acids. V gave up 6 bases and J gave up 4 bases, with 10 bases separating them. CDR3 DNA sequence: TGCAGTGCCCGTACAGGTTACGAGCAGTACTTC. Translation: CSARTGYEQYF.

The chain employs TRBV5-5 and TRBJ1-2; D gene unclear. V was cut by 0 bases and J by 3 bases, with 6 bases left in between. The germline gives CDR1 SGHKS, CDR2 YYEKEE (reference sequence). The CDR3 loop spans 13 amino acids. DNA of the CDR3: TGTGCCAGCAGCTTGGTGGCGGACTATGGCTACACCTTC. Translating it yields CASSLVADYGYTF.

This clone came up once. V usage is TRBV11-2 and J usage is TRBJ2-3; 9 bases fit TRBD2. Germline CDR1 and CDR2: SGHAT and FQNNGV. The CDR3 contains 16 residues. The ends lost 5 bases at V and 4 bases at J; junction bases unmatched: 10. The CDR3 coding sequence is TGTGCCAGCAGCCCATTAGCGGGGGCTTGGGCAGATACGCAGTATTTT. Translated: CASSPLAGAWADTQYF. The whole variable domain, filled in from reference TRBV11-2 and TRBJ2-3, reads EAGVAQSPRYKIIEKRQSVAFWCNPISGHATLYWYQQILGQGPKLLIQFQNNGVVDDSQLPKDRFSAERLKGVDSTLKIQPAKLEDSAVYLCASSPLAGAWADTQYFGPGTRLTVL.

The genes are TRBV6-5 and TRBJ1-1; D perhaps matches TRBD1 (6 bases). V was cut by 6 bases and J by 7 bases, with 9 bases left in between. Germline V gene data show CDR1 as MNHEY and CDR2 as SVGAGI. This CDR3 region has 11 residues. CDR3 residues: CASRWGLEAFF. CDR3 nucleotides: TGTGCCAGCAGATGGGGGCTTGAAGCTTTCTTT.

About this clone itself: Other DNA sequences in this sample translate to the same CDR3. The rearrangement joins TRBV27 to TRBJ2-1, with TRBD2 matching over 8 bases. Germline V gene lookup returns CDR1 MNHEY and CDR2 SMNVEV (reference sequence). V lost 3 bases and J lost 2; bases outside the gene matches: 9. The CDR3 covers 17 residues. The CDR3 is CASSFLLAGQAYNEQFF. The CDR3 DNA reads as TGTGCCAGCAGTTTTCTCTTAGCGGGGCAGGCCTACAATGAGCAGTTCTTC.

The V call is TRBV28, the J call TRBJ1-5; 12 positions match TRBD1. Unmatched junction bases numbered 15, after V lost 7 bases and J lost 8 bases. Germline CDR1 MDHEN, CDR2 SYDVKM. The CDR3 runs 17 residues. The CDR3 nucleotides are TGTGCCAGCATTCCGGGACAGGGGGCCAGGCGGTTGGAGCCCCAGCATTTT. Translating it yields CASIPGQGARRLEPQHF.

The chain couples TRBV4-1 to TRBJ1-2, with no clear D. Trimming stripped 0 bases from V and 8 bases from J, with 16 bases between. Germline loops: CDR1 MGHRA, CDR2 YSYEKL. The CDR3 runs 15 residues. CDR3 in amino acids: CASSQESRPNWGYTF. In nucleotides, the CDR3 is TGCGCCAGCAGCCAAGAATCAAGACCGAATTGGGGCTACACCTTC.

As DNA, the CDR3 is TGTGCCAGCAGCTTGACGGGGCGGGGGTCTTCGGAGACCCAGTACTTC. The encoded protein is CASSLTGRGSSETQYF. The gene calls are TRBV5-5 and TRBJ2-5; TRBD2 aligns across 7 bases. From germline, CDR1 is SGHKS and CDR2 YYEKEE (reference sequence). The CDR3 consists of 16 residues. The V and J ends lost 1 base and 5 bases, in that order; junction bases with no gene match: 11. The variable domain in full, completed from reference TRBV5-5 and TRBJ2-5, reads DAGVTQSPTHLIKTRGQQVTLRCSPISGHKSVSWYQQVLGQGPQFIFQYYEKEERGRGNFPDRFSARQFPNYSSELNVNALLLGDSALYLCASSLTGRGSSETQYFGPGTRLLVL.

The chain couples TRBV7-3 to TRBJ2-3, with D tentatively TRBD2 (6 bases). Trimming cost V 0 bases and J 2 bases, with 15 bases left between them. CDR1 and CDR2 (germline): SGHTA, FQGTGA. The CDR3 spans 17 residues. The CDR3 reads CASSLTFGTPNTDTQYF. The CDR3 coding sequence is TGTGCCAGCAGCTTAACGTTTGGGACTCCCAACACAGATACGCAGTATTTT.

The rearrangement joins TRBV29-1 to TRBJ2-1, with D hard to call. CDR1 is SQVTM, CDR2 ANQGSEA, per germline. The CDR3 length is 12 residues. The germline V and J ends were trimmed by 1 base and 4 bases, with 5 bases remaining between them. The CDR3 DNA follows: TGCAGCGTTGAAGGTCGATACAATGAGCAGTTCTTC. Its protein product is CSVEGRYNEQFF.

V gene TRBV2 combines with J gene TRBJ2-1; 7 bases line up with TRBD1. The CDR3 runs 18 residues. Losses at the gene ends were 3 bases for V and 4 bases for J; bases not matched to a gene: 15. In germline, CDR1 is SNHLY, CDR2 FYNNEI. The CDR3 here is CASSEDDREASEYNEQFF. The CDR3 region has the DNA TGTGCCAGCAGTGAGGATGACAGGGAAGCATCAGAGTACAATGAGCAGTTCTTC. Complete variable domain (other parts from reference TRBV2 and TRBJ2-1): EPEVTQTPSHQVTQMGQEVILRCVPISNHLYFYWYRQILGQKVEFLVSFYNNEISEKSEIFDDQFSVERPDGSNFTLKIRSTKLEDSAMYFCASSEDDREASEYNEQFFGPGTRLTVL.

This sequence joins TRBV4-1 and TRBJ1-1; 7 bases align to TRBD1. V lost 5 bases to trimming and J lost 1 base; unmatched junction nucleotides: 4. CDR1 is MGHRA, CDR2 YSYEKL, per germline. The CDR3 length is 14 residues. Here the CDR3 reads CASSFRTGNTEAFF. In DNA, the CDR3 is TGCGCCAGCAGCTTCCGGACAGGGAACACTGAAGCTTTCTTT.

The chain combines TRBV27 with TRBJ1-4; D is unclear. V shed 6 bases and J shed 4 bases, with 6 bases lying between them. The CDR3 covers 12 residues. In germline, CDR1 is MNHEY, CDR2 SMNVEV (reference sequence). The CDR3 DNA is TGTGCCAGCAGGGGAAATAATGAAAAACTGTTTTTT. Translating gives CASRGNNEKLFF.

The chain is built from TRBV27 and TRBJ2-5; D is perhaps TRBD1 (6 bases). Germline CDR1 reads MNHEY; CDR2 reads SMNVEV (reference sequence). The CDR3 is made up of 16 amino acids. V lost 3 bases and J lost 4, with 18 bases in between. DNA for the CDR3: TGTGCCAGCAGTTTGGGTGGGGGCAGGGGACCAGAGACCCAGTACTTC. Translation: CASSLGGGRGPETQYF.

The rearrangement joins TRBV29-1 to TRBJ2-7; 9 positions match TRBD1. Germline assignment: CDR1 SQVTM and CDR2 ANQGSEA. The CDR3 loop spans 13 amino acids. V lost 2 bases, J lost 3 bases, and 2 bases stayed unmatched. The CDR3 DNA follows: TGCAGCGTTGAAATGGGACAGGGCTACGAGCAGTACTTC. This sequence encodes CSVEMGQGYEQYF.

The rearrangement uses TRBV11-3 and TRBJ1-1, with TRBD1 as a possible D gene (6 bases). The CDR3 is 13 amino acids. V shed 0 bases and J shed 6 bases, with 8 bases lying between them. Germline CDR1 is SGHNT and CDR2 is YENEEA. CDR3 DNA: TGTGCCAGCAGCTTAGATAGGGGGGCTGAAGCTTTCTTT. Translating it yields CASSLDRGAEAFF. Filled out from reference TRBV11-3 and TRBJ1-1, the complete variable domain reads EAGVVQSPRYKIIEKKQPVAFWCNPISGHNTLYWYLQNLGQGPELLIRYENEEAVDDSQLPKDRFSAERLKGVDSTLKIQPAELGDSAVYLCASSLDRGAEAFFGQGTRLTVV.